This record covers a single T cell receptor (beta chain). TCRdb reprocessed the 5' RACE reads; each CDR3 protein has one entry and no DNA is given. In all, the sample yields just over 300,000 distinct CDR3 sequences. This record comes from a study of monozygotic twins with inflammatory bowel disease. The germline gives CDR1 LGHDT, CDR2 YNNKEL (reference sequence). The CDR3 is made up of 14 amino acids. This clonotype was obtained from a human donor with ulcerative colitis or Crohn's disease, or a healthy co-twin of an affected twin (not recorded which). The chain combines TRBV3-1 with TRBJ1-1; TCRdb designates TRBD1, a call that cannot be tested without DNA. Sequencing used blood. This CDR3 reads CASSQPGWDTEAFF.